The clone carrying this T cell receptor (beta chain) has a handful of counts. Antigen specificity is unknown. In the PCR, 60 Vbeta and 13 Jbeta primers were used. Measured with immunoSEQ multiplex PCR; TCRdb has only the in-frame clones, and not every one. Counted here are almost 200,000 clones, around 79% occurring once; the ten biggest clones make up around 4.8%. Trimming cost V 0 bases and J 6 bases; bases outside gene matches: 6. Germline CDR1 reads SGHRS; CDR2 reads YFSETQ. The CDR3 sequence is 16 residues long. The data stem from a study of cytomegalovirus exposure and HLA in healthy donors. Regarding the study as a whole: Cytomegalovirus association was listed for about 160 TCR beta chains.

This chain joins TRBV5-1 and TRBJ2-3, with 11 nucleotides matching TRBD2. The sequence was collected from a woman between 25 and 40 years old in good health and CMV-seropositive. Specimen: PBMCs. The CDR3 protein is CASSLEASGGSDTQYF. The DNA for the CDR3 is TGCGCCAGCAGCTTGGAGGCTAGCGGGGGGTCGGATACGCAGTATTTT.